This TCR beta chain was sequenced for a study of blood T cells in healthy people across ages. A J-beta primer mix and a sample-barcoded 5' primer were used in a second PCR of about 7 to 12 cycles. TCRdb re-analysed the 5' RACE reads in MiXCR, keeping a single row per CDR3 protein. Of more than 500,000 distinct CDR3 sequences in the sample, about 29% were seen once. The V end was cut by 2 bases, the J end by 2 bases, with 10 bases between. Germline V CDR1 and CDR2: SGHKS, YYEKEE (reference sequence). The CDR3 sequence is 14 residues long. These data were also filed under a second study, of T cells of mothers and their children.

V is TRBV5-5 and J is TRBJ2-5, with a possible D match to TRBD1 (6 bases). This clonotype was obtained from a boy between 2 and 15 years old in good health. Sequenced material: blood. The CDR3, as DNA: TGTGCCAGCAGCTTACCCGGGACACAAGAGACCCAGTACTTC. Protein product: CASSLPGTQETQYF.